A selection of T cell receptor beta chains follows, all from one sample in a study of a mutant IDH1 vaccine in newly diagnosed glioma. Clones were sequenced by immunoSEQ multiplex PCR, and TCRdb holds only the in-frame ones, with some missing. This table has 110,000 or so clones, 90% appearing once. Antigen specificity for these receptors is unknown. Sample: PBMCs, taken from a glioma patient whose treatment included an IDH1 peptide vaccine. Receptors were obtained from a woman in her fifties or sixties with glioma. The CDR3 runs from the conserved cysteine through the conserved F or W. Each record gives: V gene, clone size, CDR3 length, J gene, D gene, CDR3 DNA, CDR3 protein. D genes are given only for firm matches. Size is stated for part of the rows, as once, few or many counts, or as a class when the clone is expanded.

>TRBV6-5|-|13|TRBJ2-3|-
TGTGCCAGCAGGGGGGGGGCCACAGATACGCAGTATTTT
CASRGGATDTQYF
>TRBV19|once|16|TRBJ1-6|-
TGTGCCAGTAGTATCTTCCCGGGACGTCTAAATTCACCCCTCCACTTT
CASSIFPGRLNSPLHF
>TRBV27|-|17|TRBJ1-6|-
TGTGCCAGCAGTTTAGAGGGACTAAGCTCCTATAATTCACCCCTCCACTTT
CASSLEGLSSYNSPLHF
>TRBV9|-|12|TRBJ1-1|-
TGTGCCAGCAGCAAGGGGCACACTGAAGCTTTCTTT
CASSKGHTEAFF
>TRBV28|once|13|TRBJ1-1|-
TGTGCCATTGGTGGCGCGGGAGACACTGAAGCTTTCTTT
CAIGGAGDTEAFF
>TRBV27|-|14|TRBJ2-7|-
TGTGCCAGCAGTTTAGGACAGGGAGGGTTCGAGCAGTACTTC
CASSLGQGGFEQYF
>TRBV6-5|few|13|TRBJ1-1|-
TGTGCCAGCAGTTACATGAGGAACACTGAAGCTTTCTTT
CASSYMRNTEAFF
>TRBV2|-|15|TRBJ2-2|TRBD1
TGTGCCAGCAGCCGGGACAGGGTAGTAACCGGGGAGCTGTTTTTT
CASSRDRVVTGELFF
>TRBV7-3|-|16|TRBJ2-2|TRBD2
TGTGCCAGCAGCTCCCCTGTAGCGGGAGACACCGGGGAGCTGTTTTTT
CASSSPVAGDTGELFF
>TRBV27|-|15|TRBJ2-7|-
TGTGCCAGCAGTTTAGGGTTAGCGCCGATCTACGAGCAGTACTTC
CASSLGLAPIYEQYF
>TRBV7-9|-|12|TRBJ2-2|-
TGTGCCAGCAGCCTAGACGGGGGGGAGCTGTTTTTT
CASSLDGGELFF
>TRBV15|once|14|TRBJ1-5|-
TGTGCCACCAGCGGGAGGGCAGGGAGACAGCCCCAGCATTTT
CATSGRAGRQPQHF
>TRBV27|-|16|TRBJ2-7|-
TGTGCCAGCAGTCCCCCATGGGGTACCTCCTCCTACGAGCAGTACTTC
CASSPPWGTSSYEQYF
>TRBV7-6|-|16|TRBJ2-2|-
TGTGCCAGCAACTTAAAGGGACATCCGAACACCGGGGAGCTGTTTTTT
CASNLKGHPNTGELFF
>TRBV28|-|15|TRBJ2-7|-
TGTGCCAGCAGTTTAGCCGACACTGTGGGATACGAGCAGTACTTC
CASSLADTVGYEQYF
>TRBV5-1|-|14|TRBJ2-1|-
TGCGCCAGCAGCTTGCGTCTCCCGTACAATGAGCAGTTCTTC
CASSLRLPYNEQFF
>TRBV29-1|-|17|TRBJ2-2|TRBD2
TGCAGCGTTGAAGATCTGGGGACTAGCGGGAGAACCGGGGAGCTGTTTTTT
CSVEDLGTSGRTGELFF
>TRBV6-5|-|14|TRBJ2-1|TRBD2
TGTGCCAGCAGTACTAGCGGGAGGGTTAATGAGCAGTTCTTC
CASSTSGRVNEQFF